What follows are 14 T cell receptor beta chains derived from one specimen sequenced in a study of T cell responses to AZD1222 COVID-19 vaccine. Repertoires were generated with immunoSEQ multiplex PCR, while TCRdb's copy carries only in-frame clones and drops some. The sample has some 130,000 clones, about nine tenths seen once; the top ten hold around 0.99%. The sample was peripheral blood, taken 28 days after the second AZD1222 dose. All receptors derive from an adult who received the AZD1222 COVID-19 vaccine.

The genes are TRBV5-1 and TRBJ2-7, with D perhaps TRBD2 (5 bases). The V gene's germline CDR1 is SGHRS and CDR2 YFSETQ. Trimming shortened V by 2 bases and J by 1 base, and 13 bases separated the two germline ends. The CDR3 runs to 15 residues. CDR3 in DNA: TGCGCCAGCAGCTTTGGGAGACCTTTATCCTACGAGCAGTACTTC. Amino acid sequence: CASSFGRPLSYEQYF.

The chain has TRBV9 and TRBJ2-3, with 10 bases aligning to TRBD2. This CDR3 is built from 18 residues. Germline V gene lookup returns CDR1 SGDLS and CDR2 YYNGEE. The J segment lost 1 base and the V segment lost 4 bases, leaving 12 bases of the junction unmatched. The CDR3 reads CASSPQTSGWFRTDTQYF. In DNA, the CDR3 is TGTGCCAGCAGCCCCCAGACTAGCGGGTGGTTTCGCACAGATACGCAGTATTTT.

CDR3 DNA: TGTGCCAGCAGTGTGACCGGGACTAGCGGGGACTACGAGCAGTACTTC. Translating gives CASSVTGTSGDYEQYF. The chain recombines TRBV6-1 with TRBJ2-7; 13 nucleotides align to TRBD2. The CDR3 consists of 16 residues. The junction had 6 bases not matched to a gene; V was cut back by 4 bases and J by 3 bases. CDR1 is MNHNS, CDR2 SASEGT, per germline.

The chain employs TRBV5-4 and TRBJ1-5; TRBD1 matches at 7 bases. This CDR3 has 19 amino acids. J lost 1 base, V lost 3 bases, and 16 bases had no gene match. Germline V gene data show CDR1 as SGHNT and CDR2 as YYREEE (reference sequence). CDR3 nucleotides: TGTGCCAGCAGCTCCCCAACAGACCAACAGGGGATGAGCAATCAGCCCCAGCATTTT. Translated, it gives CASSSPTDQQGMSNQPQHF.

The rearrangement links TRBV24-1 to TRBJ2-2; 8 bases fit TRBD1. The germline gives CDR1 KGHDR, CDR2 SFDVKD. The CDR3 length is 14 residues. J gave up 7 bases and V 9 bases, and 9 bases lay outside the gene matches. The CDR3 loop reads CATGATGEGGELFF. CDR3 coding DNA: TGTGCCACCGGCGCGACAGGGGAAGGCGGGGAGCTGTTTTTT.

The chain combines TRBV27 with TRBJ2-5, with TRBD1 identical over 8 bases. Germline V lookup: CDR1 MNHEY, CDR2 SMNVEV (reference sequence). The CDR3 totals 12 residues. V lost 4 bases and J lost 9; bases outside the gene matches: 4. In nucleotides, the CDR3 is TGTGCCAGCAGTTGGAAGGACAGGGCCCAGTACTTC. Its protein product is CASSWKDRAQYF.

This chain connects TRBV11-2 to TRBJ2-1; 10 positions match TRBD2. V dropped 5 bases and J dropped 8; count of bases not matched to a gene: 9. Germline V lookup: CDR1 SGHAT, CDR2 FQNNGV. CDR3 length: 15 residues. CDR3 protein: CASSPGLAIGDEQFF. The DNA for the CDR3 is TGTGCCAGCAGCCCGGGACTAGCGATCGGGGATGAGCAGTTCTTC.

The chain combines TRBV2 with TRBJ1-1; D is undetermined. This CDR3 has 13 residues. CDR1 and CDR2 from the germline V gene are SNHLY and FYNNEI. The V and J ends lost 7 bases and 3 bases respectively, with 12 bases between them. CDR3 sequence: CASNPSAYTEAFF. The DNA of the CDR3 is TGTGCCAGCAACCCATCAGCGTACACTGAAGCTTTCTTT.

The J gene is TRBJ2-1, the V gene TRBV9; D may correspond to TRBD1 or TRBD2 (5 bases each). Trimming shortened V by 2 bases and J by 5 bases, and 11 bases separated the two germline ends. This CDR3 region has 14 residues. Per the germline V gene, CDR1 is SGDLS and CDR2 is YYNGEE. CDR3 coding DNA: TGTGCCAGCAGCGTTGGGACGGCCGACAATGAGCAGTTCTTC. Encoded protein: CASSVGTADNEQFF.

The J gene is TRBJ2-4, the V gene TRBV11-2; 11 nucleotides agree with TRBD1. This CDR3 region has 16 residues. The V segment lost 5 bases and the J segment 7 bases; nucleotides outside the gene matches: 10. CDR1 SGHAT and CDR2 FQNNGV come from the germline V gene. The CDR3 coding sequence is TGTGCCAGCAGCCCGCGGACAGGGGGCGATGGGAACATTCAGTACTTC. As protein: CASSPRTGGDGNIQYF.

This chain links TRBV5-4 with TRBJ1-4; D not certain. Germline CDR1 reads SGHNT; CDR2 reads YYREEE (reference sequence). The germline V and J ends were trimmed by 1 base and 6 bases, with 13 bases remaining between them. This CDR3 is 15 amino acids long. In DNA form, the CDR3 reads TGTGCCAGCAGCTTGAAAGGGCGCCGTGATGAAAAACTGTTTTTT. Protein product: CASSLKGRRDEKLFF.

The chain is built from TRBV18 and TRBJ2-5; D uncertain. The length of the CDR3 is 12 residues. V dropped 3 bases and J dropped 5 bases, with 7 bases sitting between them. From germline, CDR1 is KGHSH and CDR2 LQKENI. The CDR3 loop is CASSPPRETQYF. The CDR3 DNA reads TGTGCCAGCTCACCTCCACGGGAGACCCAGTACTTC. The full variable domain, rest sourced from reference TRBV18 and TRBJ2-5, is NAGVMQNPRHLVRRRGQEARLRCSPMKGHSHVYWYRQLPEEGLKFMVYLQKENIIDESGMPKERFSAEFPKEGPSILRIQQVVRGDSAAYFCASSPPRETQYFGPGTRLLVL.

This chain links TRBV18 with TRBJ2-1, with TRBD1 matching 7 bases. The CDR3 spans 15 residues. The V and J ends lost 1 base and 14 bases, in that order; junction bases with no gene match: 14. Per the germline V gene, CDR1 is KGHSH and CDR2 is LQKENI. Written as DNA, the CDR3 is TGTGCCAGCTCACCACGGGGGACCTACAGGGGCGAAGAGTTCTTC. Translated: CASSPRGTYRGEEFF. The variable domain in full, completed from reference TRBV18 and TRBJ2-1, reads NAGVMQNPRHLVRRRGQEARLRCSPMKGHSHVYWYRQLPEEGLKFMVYLQKENIIDESGMPKERFSAEFPKEGPSILRIQQVVRGDSAAYFCASSPRGTYRGEEFFGPGTRLTVL.

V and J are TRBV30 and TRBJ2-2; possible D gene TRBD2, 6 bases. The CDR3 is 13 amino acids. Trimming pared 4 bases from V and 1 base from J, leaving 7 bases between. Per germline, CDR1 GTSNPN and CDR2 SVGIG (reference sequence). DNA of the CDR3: TGTGCCTGGAACGGGAGGAACACCGGGGAGCTGTTTTTT. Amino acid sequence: CAWNGRNTGELFF.